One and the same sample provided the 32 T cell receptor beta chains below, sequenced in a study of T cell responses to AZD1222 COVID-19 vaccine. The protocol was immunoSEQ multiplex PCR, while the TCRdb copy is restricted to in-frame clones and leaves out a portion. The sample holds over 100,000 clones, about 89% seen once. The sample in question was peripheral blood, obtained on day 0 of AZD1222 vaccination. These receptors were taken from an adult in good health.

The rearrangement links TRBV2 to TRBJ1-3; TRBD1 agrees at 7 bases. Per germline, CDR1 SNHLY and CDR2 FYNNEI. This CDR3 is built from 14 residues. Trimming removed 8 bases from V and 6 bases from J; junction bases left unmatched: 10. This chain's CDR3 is CASSDRALVNTIYF. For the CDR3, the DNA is TGTGCCAGCTCAGACAGGGCGCTGGTAAACACCATATATTTT.

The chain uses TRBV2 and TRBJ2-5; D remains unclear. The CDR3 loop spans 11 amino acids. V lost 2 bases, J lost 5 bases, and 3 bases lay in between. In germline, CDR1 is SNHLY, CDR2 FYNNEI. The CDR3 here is CASSESETQYF. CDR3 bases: TGTGCCAGCAGTGAATCCGAGACCCAGTACTTC.

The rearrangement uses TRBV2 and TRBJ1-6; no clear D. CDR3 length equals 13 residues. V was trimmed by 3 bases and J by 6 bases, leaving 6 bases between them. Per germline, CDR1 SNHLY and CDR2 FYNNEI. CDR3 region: CASSEAFNSPLHF. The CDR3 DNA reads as TGTGCCAGCAGTGAGGCCTTTAATTCACCCCTCCACTTT. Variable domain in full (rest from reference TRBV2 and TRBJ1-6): EPEVTQTPSHQVTQMGQEVILRCVPISNHLYFYWYRQILGQKVEFLVSFYNNEISEKSEIFDDQFSVERPDGSNFTLKIRSTKLEDSAMYFCASSEAFNSPLHFGNGTRLTVT.

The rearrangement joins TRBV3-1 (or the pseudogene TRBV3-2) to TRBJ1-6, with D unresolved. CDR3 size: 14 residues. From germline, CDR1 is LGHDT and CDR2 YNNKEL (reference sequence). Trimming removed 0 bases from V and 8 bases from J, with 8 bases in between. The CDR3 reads CASSQDLADSPLHF. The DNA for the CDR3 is TGTGCCAGCAGCCAAGATTTGGCGGATTCACCCCTCCACTTT.

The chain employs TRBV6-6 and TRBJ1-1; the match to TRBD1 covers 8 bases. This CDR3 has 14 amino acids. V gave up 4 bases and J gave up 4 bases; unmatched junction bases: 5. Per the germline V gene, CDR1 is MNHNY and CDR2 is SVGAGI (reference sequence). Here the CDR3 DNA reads TGTGCCAGCAGTTCAGGGGGCGAAGTCACTGAAGCTTTCTTT. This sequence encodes CASSSGGEVTEAFF.

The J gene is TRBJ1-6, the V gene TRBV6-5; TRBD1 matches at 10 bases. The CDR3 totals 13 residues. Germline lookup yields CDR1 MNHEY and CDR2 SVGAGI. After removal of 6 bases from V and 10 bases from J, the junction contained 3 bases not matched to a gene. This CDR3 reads CASSATGGSPLHF. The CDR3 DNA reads TGTGCCAGCAGCGCGACAGGGGGCTCACCCCTCCACTTT.

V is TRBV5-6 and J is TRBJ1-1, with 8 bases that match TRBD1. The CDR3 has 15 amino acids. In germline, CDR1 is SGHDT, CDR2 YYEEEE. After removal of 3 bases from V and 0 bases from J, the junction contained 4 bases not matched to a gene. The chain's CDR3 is CASSSGTGLNTEAFF. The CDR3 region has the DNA TGTGCCAGCAGCTCGGGGACAGGATTGAACACTGAAGCTTTCTTT. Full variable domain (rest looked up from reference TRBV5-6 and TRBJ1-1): DAGVTQSPTHLIKTRGQQVTLRCSPKSGHDTVSWYQQALGQGPQFIFQYYEEEERQRGNFPDRFSGHQFPNYSSELNVNALLLGDSALYLCASSSGTGLNTEAFFGQGTRLTVV.

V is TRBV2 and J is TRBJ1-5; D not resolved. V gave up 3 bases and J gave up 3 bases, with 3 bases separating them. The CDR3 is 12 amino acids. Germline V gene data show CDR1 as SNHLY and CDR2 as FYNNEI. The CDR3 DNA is TGTGCCAGCAGTGAGCCCAATCAGCCCCAGCATTTT. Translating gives CASSEPNQPQHF.

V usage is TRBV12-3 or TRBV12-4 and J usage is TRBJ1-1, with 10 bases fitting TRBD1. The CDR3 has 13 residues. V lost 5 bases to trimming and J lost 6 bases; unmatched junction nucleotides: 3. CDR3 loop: CASSRDRGPEAFF. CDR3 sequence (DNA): TGTGCCAGCAGTAGAGACAGGGGGCCTGAAGCTTTCTTT.

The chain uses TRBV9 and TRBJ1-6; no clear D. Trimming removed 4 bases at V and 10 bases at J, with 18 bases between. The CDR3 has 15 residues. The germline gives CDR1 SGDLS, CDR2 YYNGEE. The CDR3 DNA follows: TGTGCCAGCAGCCCTCCGGGAGGGCTAGGATCACCCCTCCACTTT. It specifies CASSPPGGLGSPLHF.

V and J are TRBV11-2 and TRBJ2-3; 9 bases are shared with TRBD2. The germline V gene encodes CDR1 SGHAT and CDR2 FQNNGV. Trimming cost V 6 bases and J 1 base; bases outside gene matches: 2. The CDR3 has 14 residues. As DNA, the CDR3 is TGTGCCAGCAGAGAGCGGGGGGGCACAGATACGCAGTATTTT. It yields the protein CASRERGGTDTQYF.

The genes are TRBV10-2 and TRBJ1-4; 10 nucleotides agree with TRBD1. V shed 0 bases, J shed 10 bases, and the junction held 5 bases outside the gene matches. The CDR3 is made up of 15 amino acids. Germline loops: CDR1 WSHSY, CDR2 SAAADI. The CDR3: CASSESDRGRGKLFF. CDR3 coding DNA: TGCGCCAGCAGTGAGTCCGACAGGGGGCGCGGAAAACTGTTTTTT.

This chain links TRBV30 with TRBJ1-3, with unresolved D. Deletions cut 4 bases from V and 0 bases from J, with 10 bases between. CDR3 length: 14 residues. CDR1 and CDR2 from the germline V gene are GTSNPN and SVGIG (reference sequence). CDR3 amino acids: CAWTRGLSGNTIYF. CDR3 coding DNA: TGTGCCTGGACTCGAGGCCTCTCTGGAAACACCATATATTTT.

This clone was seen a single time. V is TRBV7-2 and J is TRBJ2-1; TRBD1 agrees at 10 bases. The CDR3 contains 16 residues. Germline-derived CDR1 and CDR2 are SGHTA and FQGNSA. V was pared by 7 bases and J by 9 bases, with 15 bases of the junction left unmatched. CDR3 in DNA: TGTGCCAGCACCCCCCTAGTCCGGGACAGGGGAATTGAGCAGTTCTTC. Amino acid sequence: CASTPLVRDRGIEQFF.

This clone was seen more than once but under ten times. Here the CDR3 DNA reads TGTGCCACCAGCGGGATACAGGGCTCGGACTATGGCTACACCTTC. This translates into CATSGIQGSDYGYTF. The chain combines TRBV15 with TRBJ1-2; tentative D call: TRBD1 (6 bases). This CDR3 has 15 residues. V was pared by 5 bases and J by 3 bases, with 16 bases between. CDR1 LNHNV and CDR2 YYDKDF come from the germline V gene (reference sequence).

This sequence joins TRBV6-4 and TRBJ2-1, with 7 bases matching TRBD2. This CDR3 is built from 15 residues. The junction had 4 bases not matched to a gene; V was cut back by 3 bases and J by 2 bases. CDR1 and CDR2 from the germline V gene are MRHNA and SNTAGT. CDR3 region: CASSELANPYNEQFF. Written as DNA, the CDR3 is TGTGCCAGCAGTGAACTAGCGAACCCCTACAATGAGCAGTTCTTC.

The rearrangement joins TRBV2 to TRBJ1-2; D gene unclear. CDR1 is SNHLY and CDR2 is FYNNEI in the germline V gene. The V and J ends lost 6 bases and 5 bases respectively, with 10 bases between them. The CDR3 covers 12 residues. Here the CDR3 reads CASRQSRYGYTF. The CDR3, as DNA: TGTGCCAGCAGACAGTCAAGATATGGCTACACCTTC.

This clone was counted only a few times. The CDR3 DNA sequence: TGTGCCAGCAGGCCGGGACAGGGTCTCGAAAAACTGTTTTTT. Translation gives CASRPGQGLEKLFF. This chain uses TRBV6-5 with TRBJ1-4; TRBD1 matches 9 bases. Germline V gene data show CDR1 as MNHEY and CDR2 as SVGAGI. V shed 6 bases, J shed 8 bases, and the junction held 7 bases outside the gene matches. The CDR3 covers 14 residues.

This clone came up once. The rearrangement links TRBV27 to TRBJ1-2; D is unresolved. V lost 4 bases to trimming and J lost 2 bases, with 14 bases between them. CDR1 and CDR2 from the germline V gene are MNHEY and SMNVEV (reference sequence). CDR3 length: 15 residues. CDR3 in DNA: TGTGCCAGCAGTTCATGGGCGGAAGAAAACTATGGCTACACCTTC. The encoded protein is CASSSWAEENYGYTF.

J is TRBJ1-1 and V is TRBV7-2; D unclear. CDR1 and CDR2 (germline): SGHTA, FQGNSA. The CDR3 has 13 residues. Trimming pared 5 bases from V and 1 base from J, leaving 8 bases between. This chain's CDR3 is CASSAQRNTEAFF. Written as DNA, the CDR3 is TGTGCCAGCAGCGCCCAGAGGAACACTGAAGCTTTCTTT.

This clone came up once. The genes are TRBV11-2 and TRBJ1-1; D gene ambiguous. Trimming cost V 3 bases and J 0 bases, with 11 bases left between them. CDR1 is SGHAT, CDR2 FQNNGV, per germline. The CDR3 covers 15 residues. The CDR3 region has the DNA TGTGCCAGCAGCTTGTTCATTCATCTGAACACTGAAGCTTTCTTT. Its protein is CASSLFIHLNTEAFF.

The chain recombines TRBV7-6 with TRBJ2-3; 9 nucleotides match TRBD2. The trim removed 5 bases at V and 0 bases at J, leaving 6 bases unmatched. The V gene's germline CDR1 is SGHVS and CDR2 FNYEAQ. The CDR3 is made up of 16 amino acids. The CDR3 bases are TGTGCCAGCAGCGTAATAGCGGGGGCTAGCACAGATACGCAGTATTTT. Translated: CASSVIAGASTDTQYF. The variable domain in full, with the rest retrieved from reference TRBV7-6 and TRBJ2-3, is GAGVSQSPRYKVTKRGQDVALRCDPISGHVSLYWYRQALGQGPEFLTYFNYEAQQDKSGLPNDRFSAERPEGSISTLTIQRTEQRDSAMYRCASSVIAGASTDTQYFGPGTRLTVL.

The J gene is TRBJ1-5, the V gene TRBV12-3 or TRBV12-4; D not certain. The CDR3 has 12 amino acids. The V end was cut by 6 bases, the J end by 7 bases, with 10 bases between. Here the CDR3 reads CASRAPLQPQHF. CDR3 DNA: TGTGCCAGCAGGGCTCCATTGCAGCCCCAGCATTTT.

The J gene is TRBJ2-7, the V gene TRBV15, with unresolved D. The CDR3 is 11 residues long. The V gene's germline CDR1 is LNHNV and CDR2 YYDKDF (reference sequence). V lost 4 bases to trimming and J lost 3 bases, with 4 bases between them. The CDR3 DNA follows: TGTGCCACCAGCAATGGCTACGAGCAGTACTTC. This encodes CATSNGYEQYF.

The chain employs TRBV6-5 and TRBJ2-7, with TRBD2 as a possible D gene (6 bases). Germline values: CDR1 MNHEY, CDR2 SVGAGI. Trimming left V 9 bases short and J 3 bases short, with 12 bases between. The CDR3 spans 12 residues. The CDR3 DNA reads TGTGCCAGTGGCGGGATAATCTACGAGCAGTACTTC. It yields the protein CASGGIIYEQYF.

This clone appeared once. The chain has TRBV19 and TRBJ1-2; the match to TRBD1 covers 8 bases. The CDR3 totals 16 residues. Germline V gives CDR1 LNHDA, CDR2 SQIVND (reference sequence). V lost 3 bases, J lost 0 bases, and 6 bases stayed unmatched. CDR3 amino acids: CASSIRQGAANYGYTF. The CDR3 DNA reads TGTGCCAGTAGTATCCGGCAGGGGGCCGCTAACTATGGCTACACCTTC.

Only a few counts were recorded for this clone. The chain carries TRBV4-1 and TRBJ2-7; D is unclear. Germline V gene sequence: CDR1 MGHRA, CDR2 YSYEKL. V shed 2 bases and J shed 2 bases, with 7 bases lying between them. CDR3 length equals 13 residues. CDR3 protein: CASSQPPTYEQYF. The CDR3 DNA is TGCGCCAGCAGCCAACCCCCAACCTACGAGCAGTACTTC.

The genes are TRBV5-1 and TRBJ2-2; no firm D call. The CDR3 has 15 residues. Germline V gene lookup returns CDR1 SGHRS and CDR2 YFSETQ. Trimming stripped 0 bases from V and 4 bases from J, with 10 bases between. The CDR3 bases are TGCGCCAGCAGCTTGGACACTCCCGGCACCGGGGAGCTGTTTTTT. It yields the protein CASSLDTPGTGELFF.

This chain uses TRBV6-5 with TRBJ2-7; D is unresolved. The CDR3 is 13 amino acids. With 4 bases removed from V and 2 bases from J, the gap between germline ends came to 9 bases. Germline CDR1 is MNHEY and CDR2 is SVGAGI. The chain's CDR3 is CASSSPAPYEQYF. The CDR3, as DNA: TGTGCCAGCAGTTCCCCAGCACCCTACGAGCAGTACTTC.

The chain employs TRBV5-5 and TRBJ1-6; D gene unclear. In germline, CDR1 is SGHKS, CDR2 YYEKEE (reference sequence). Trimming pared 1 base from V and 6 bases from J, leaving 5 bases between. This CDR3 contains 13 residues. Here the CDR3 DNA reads TGTGCCAGCAGCTTGAGTCCTAATTCACCCCTCCACTTT. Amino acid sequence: CASSLSPNSPLHF.

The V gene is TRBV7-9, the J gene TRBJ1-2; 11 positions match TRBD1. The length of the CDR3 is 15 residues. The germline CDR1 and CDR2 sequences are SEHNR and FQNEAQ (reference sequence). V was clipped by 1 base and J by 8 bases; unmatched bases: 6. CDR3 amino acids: CASSLDSGQGGGYTF. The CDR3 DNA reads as TGTGCCAGCAGCTTAGATTCGGGACAGGGGGGCGGCTACACCTTC.

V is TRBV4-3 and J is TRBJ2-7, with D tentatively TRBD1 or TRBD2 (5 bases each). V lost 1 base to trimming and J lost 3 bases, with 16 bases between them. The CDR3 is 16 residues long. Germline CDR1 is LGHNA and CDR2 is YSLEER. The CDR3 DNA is TGCGCCAGCAGCCAAGGTCTCACGGGGACGGTCTACGAGCAGTACTTC. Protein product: CASSQGLTGTVYEQYF.